The 10 T cell receptor beta chains presented below share a single source sample, sequenced in a study of T-cell reconstitution after alpha-beta-depleted transplantation in children (dated by TCRdb to about 2016). What the treatment or condition label conveys for this sample: allogeneic hematopoietic cell transplantation with graft depleted of TCRalphabeta T cells and CD19 B cells. Libraries came from PCR. The sequencing machine was an Illumina HiSeq 2500. TCR library preparation used molecular barcoding, with unique molecular identifiers applied to normalize quantification of the TCRbeta repertoire. Through fastp at Q25 and MiXCR, TCRdb rebuilt clones from the public reads, retaining in-frame beta chains. Merged by CDR3 protein, the rows form single entries marked with the most common genes and DNA. Counted in this sample were 250,000 to 300,000 distinct CDR3 sequences; roughly 10% of them appeared once. The top ten constitute around a quarter of the sample.

The sample was peripheral blood, taken 180 days after TCRalphabeta/CD19-depleted stem cell transplant. All receptors come from a male patient between 2 and 15 years old who had a stem cell transplant for chronic granulomatous disease, so the T cells may come from the graft donor.

This clonotype was seen repeatedly, ten times or more. V is TRBV13 and J is TRBJ2-4; 7 nucleotides agree with TRBD1. V was clipped by 6 bases and J by 1 base; unmatched bases: 3. Germline V gene data show CDR1 as PRHDT and CDR2 as FYEKMQ (reference sequence). The CDR3 runs to 14 residues. The CDR3 loop reads CASSYRGAKNIQYF. The CDR3, as DNA: TGTGCCAGCAGTTACAGGGGCGCCAAAAACATTCAGTACTTC.

The sample holds many counts of this clonotype. The chain couples TRBV29-1 to TRBJ2-2; D is undetermined. Trimming took 3 bases from V and 7 from J, leaving 9 bases between them. Germline-derived CDR1 and CDR2 are SQVTM and ANQGSEA. This CDR3 region has 12 residues. As DNA, the CDR3 is TGCAGCGTTGATTTGTTCGGCGGGGAGCTGTTTTTT. It translates to CSVDLFGGELFF.

This chain links TRBV10-2 with TRBJ2-3, with 10 nucleotides matching TRBD2. The V gene's germline CDR1 is WSHSY and CDR2 SAAADI. This CDR3 is built from 17 residues. Unmatched junction bases numbered 5, after V lost 2 bases and J lost 0 bases. CDR3: CASSEPILAGSTDTQYF. CDR3 nucleotides: TGCGCCAGCAGTGAGCCCATACTAGCGGGAAGCACAGATACGCAGTATTTT.

This clonotype was counted at least ten times. The CDR3 loop is CASSSRDKANTGELFF. For the CDR3, the DNA is TGTGCCAGCAGCTCCCGGGACAAAGCGAACACCGGGGAGCTGTTTTTT. The chain uses TRBV7-3 and TRBJ2-2; a possible D gene is TRBD1 (6 bases). Per germline, CDR1 SGHTA and CDR2 FQGTGA. V lost 4 bases, J lost 0 bases, and 12 bases lay in between. CDR3 length equals 16 residues.

This clonotype showed up many times. This chain uses TRBV20-1 with TRBJ2-7, with D perhaps TRBD2 (5 bases). This CDR3 has 14 amino acids. Germline V CDR1 and CDR2: DFQATT, SNEGSKA (reference sequence). Trimming removed 0 bases at V and 0 bases at J, with 9 bases between. DNA of the CDR3: TGCAGTGCTAGAGATCAAGGGAGCTCCTACGAGCAGTACTTC. Translation gives CSARDQGSSYEQYF.

Ten or more counts support this clonotype. The chain recombines TRBV6-1 with TRBJ2-3; D may correspond to TRBD1 or TRBD2 (5 bases each). Trimming cost V 9 bases and J 5 bases, with 18 bases left between them. Germline CDR1 reads MNHNS; CDR2 reads SASEGT. The CDR3 is 14 residues long. The CDR3: CASAPGTVIDTQYF. In DNA form, the CDR3 reads TGTGCCAGTGCGCCGGGGACCGTAATAGATACGCAGTATTTT.

This clonotype has a handful of counts. The V call is TRBV3-1, the J call TRBJ2-1, with no clear D. The CDR3 is 14 amino acids. The ends were cut back, 4 bases at V and 6 bases at J, with 13 bases in the middle. The germline V gene encodes CDR1 LGHDT and CDR2 YNNKEL (reference sequence). The CDR3 DNA is TGTGCCAGCAGCCCAGGACGCATACCCAATGAGCAGTTCTTC. It is translated as CASSPGRIPNEQFF.

This clonotype was recorded at least ten times. V usage is TRBV12-3 or TRBV12-4 and J usage is TRBJ1-1; 8 bases line up with TRBD1. V lost 2 bases and J lost 2; bases outside the gene matches: 13. The CDR3 is 18 residues long. CDR3 DNA: TGTGCCAGCAGTTTATCCCGGGACAGGCCGGTTCTAAACACTGAAGCTTTCTTT. Translated, it gives CASSLSRDRPVLNTEAFF.

This clonotype was detected many times. This chain connects TRBV18 to TRBJ2-2, with 7 bases lining up with TRBD2. V lost 3 bases to trimming and J lost 0 bases; unmatched junction nucleotides: 7. The CDR3 length is 17 residues. Looked up from germline, CDR1 is KGHSH and CDR2 is LQKENI. CDR3 loop: CASSPPLSGPNTGELFF. CDR3 coding DNA: TGTGCCAGCTCACCCCCCCTTAGCGGGCCGAACACCGGGGAGCTGTTTTTT.

The chain couples TRBV2 to TRBJ2-6; TRBD1 aligns across 8 bases. The CDR3 covers 17 residues. V shed 6 bases, J shed 3 bases, and the junction held 10 bases outside the gene matches. CDR1 is SNHLY, CDR2 FYNNEI, per germline. CDR3: CASRKGQGASGANVLTF. The CDR3 DNA sequence: TGTGCCAGCAGAAAAGGACAGGGTGCGAGTGGGGCCAACGTCCTGACTTTC.